One TCR beta chain is described in this entry. The entry originates in a study of blood T cell repertoires in COVID-19. In the study overall: Acute and convalescent COVID-19 samples came from the United States, Italy and Spain.

The repertoire was sequenced with immunoSEQ multiplex PCR; TCRdb's copy has only in-frame clones and lacks some. This table has 55,000 to 75,000 clones, more than 70% appearing once. Germline V gene sequence: CDR1 SEHNR, CDR2 FQNEAQ (reference sequence). V was shortened by 1 base and J by 1 base, with 4 bases between the two germline ends. CDR3 length: 13 amino acids. The receptor was derived from a man in his fifties or sixties with acute or convalescent COVID-19. This chain connects TRBV7-9 to TRBJ2-5; D is undetermined. Sequences were obtained from peripheral blood. The CDR3: CASSLGAQETQYF. The DNA for the CDR3 is TGTGCCAGCAGCTTAGGGGCCCAAGAGACCCAGTACTTC.